This T cell receptor beta chain emerged from a study of blood T cell repertoires in COVID-19. Study-level information: COVID-19 samples from acute and convalescent phases originated in the United States, Italy and Spain. T cells, B-cell-depleted T cells, or PBMCs supplied cDNA or gDNA.

Original analysis: The authors estimated nucleated cell counts from reference gene primer amplification. Repertoires were generated with immunoSEQ multiplex PCR, while TCRdb's copy carries only in-frame clones and drops some. Clone size and the V and J calls come from that table; the DNA yielded D and trimming. The profile shows around 450,000 clones, around 89% of them singletons. Trimming removed 4 bases from V and 6 bases from J; junction bases left unmatched: 11. Germline CDR1 reads MNHEY; CDR2 reads SVGAGI. The CDR3 is 16 residues long. This chain links TRBV6-5 with TRBJ2-5, with 10 positions matching TRBD1. Sequenced sample: peripheral blood. The TCR comes from a woman aged 25 to 39 with acute or convalescent COVID-19. The CDR3 reads CASSSVPGQGLQTQYF. In DNA form, the CDR3 reads TGTGCCAGCAGTTCAGTACCGGGACAGGGGTTACAGACCCAGTACTTC.